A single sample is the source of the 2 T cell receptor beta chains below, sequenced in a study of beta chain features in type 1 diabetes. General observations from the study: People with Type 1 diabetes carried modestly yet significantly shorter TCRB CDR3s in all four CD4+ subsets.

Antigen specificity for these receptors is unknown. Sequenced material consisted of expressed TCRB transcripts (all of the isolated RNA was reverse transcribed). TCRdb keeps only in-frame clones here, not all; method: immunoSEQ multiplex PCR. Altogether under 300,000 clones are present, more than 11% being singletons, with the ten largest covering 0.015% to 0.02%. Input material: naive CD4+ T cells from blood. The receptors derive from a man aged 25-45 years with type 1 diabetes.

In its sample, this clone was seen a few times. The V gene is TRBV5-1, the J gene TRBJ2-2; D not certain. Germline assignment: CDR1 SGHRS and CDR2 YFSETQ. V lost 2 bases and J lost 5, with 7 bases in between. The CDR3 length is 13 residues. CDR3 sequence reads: CASSFLLTGELFF. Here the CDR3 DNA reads TGCGCCAGCAGCTTTCTCCTAACCGGGGAGCTGTTTTTT.

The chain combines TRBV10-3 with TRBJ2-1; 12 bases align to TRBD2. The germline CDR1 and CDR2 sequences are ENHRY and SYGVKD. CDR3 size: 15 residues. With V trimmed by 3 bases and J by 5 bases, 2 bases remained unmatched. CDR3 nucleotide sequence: TGTGCCATCAGTGAACGACTAGCGGGGGACAATGAGCAGTTCTTC. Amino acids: CAISERLAGDNEQFF.